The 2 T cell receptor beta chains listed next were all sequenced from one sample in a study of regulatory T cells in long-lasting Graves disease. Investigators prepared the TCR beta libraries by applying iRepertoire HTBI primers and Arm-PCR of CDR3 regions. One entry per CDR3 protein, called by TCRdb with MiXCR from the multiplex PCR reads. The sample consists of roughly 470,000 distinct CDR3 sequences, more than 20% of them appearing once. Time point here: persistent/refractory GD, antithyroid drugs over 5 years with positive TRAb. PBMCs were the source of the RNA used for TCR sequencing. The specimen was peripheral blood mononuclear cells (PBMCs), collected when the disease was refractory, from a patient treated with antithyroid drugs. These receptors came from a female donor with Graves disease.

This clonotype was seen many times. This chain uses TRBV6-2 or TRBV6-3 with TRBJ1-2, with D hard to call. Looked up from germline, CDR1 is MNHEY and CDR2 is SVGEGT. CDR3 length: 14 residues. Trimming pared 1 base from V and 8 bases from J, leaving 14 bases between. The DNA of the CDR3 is TGTGCCAGCAGTTACTTAGGCCCCCCCTCGGGCTACACCTTC. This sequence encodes CASSYLGPPSGYTF.

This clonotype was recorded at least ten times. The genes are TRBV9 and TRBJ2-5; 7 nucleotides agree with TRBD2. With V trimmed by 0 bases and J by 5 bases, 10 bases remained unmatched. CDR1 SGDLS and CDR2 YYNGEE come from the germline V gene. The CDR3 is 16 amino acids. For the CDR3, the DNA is TGTGCCAGCAGCGTAGAGGGTGCGGGAGTATATGAGACCCAGTACTTC. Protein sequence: CASSVEGAGVYETQYF.